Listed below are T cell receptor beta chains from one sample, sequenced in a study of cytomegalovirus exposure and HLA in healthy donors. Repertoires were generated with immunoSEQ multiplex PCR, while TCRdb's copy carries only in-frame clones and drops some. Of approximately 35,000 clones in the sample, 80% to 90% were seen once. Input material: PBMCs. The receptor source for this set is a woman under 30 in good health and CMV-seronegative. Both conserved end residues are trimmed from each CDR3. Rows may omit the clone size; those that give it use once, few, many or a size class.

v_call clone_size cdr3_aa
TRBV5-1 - ASSVGPGVNYEQY
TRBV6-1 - ASSEEQREQF
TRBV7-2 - ASSFDTNYGYT
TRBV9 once ASSAGGAGDWETQY
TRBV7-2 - ASSILGGRETQY
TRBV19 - ASSIRSGTYNEQF
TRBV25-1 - ASSGDRGRNTGELF
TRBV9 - ASNQGWGTDTQY
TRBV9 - ASSQLSGQEETQY
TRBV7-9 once ASSFDRVTPYEQY
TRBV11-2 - ASSLVGRNNEQF
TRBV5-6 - ASSLNQDGYT
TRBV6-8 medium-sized ASSYLYLGNLTGAVPIMNTEAF
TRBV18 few ASSPPTSVEQF
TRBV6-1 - ASSRTGSSGAF
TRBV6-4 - ASSASGDTGELF